This is a list of T cell receptor beta chains from one sample in a study of long-term antiretroviral therapy in people with HIV. Sequencing used immunoSEQ multiplex PCR; TCRdb keeps in-frame clones, though not all of them. The sample lists 15,000 to 20,000 clones, about four fifths occurring once. The sequencing used unsorted PBMCs, collected at the start of antiretroviral therapy, before treatment. Receptors were obtained from a man between 18 and 29 years old with HIV. Both conserved end residues are part of each CDR3. The D gene is left open where the match is weak. Expanded clones get a size class; other rows say once, few or many, or leave the size out.

v_call: TRBV4-1; d_call: NA; clone_size: NA; j_call: TRBJ2-2; cdr3_nt: TGCGCCAGCAGCCCTGACACCGGGGAGCTGTTTTTT; cdr3_aa: CASSPDTGELFF
v_call: TRBV7-9; d_call: TRBD1; clone_size: NA; j_call: TRBJ1-2; cdr3_nt: TGTGCCAGCAGCTTAGGGGACAGTCCTGGCTACACCTTC; cdr3_aa: CASSLGDSPGYTF
v_call: TRBV10-2; d_call: NA; clone_size: few; j_call: TRBJ1-5; cdr3_nt: TGCGCCAGCACCGATTTGACGGGACATCAGCCCCAGCATTTT; cdr3_aa: CASTDLTGHQPQHF
v_call: TRBV28; d_call: NA; clone_size: once; j_call: TRBJ2-7; cdr3_nt: TGTGCCAGCAGTTTCCAGGGTACATACGAGCAGTACTTC; cdr3_aa: CASSFQGTYEQYF
v_call: TRBV7-8; d_call: NA; clone_size: NA; j_call: TRBJ2-7; cdr3_nt: TGTGCCAGCAGCCCACAATTCGGACCCCCTCGCGAGCAGTACTTC; cdr3_aa: CASSPQFGPPREQYF
v_call: TRBV27; d_call: NA; clone_size: NA; j_call: TRBJ2-1; cdr3_nt: TGTGCCAGCAGTTTATTGGGACCAGGGGGGGAAAATGAGCAGTTCTTC; cdr3_aa: CASSLLGPGGENEQFF
v_call: TRBV5-4; d_call: TRBD1; clone_size: NA; j_call: TRBJ1-4; cdr3_nt: TGTGCCAGCAGCTCGACAGGGGGCACTAATGAAAAACTGTTTTTT; cdr3_aa: CASSSTGGTNEKLFF
v_call: TRBV27; d_call: NA; clone_size: once; j_call: TRBJ2-5; cdr3_nt: TGTGCCAGCAGAGCGGACCGGGGTCCCCAAGAGACCCAGTACTTC; cdr3_aa: CASRADRGPQETQYF
v_call: TRBV12-5; d_call: TRBD2; clone_size: once; j_call: TRBJ2-1; cdr3_nt: TGTGCTAGTGGTTTCCGGGCTAGCGGGAGGTTTTACAATGAGCAGTTCTTC; cdr3_aa: CASGFRASGRFYNEQFF
v_call: TRBV5-1; d_call: NA; clone_size: NA; j_call: TRBJ1-2; cdr3_nt: TGCGCCAGCAGCTTGGGGGGAGACTATGGCTACACCTTC; cdr3_aa: CASSLGGDYGYTF